Listed below are T cell receptor beta chains from one sample, sequenced in a study of cytomegalovirus exposure and HLA in healthy donors. Libraries were prepared by immunoSEQ multiplex PCR; TCRdb keeps only in-frame clonotypes and omits some of them. The sample includes fewer than 250,000 clones, roughly 80% of them seen just once. Sequencing was done on a sample of PBMCs. The receptor set was obtained from a girl aged 2 to 10 in good health and CMV-seronegative. CDR3s include the opening cysteine and the closing phenylalanine or tryptophan. D genes are given only for firm matches. Some rows have no size entry. The others give once, few or many, or a class for an expanded clone.

V	D	J	size	CDR3	DNA
TRBV5-4	TRBD2	TRBJ2-3	-	CASSPGSGGADTQYF	TGTGCCAGCAGCCCTGGGAGCGGGGGGGCAGATACGCAGTATTTT
TRBV7-9	-	TRBJ2-5	-	CSSAFVVGGQETQYF	TGTTCCAGCGCGTTCGTCGTTGGGGGCCAGGAGACCCAGTACTTC
TRBV30	TRBD1	TRBJ2-3	-	CAWGTGQGGTDTRYF	TGTGCCTGGGGCACAGGACAGGGGGGCACAGATACGCGGTATTTT
TRBV7-6	-	TRBJ1-1	-	CASSLDTRGYTEAFF	TGTGCCAGCAGCTTAGACACCAGGGGATACACTGAAGCTTTCTTT
TRBV5-1	-	TRBJ1-2	once	CASSLDRGSNYGYTF	TGCGCCAGCAGCTTGGATAGGGGTTCGAACTATGGCTACACCTTC
TRBV27	TRBD2	TRBJ2-7	few	CASSGRGSEQYF	TGTGCCAGCAGCGGGAGGGGGAGCGAGCAGTACTTC
TRBV30	TRBD2	TRBJ2-2	few	CAWSDPAGGSTGELFF	TGTGCCTGGAGTGACCCAGCGGGAGGATCCACCGGGGAGCTGTTTTTT
TRBV19	-	TRBJ1-5	-	CASRPGSGNQPQHF	TGTGCCAGTAGACCAGGGTCTGGCAATCAGCCCCAGCATTTT
TRBV27	TRBD1	TRBJ1-2	-	CASSFVGQGGYTF	TGTGCCAGCAGTTTCGTCGGACAGGGGGGCTACACCTTC
TRBV19	-	TRBJ1-5	-	CASSIRQGNQPQHF	TGTGCCAGTAGTATCCGACAGGGCAATCAGCCCCAGCATTTT
TRBV9	-	TRBJ1-2	-	CASSVSPINFVTF	TGTGCCAGCAGCGTATCCCCGATAAACTTCGTTACCTTC
TRBV6-1	TRBD2	TRBJ2-7	-	CASSEWGTRNYEQYF	TGTGCCAGCAGTGAGTGGGGGACTAGAAACTACGAGCAGTACTTC
TRBV6-1	-	TRBJ1-5	-	CASSEAWGRRGNQPQHF	TGTGCCAGCAGTGAAGCATGGGGGAGGCGAGGCAATCAGCCCCAGCATTTT
TRBV27	TRBD2	TRBJ2-4	-	CASSTGTSENIQYF	TGTGCCAGCAGCACCGGGACTAGCGAAAACATTCAGTACTTC
TRBV30	-	TRBJ2-7	-	CAWSVEGTAYEQYF	TGTGCCTGGAGTGTGGAGGGGACAGCCTACGAGCAGTACTTC
TRBV10-3	-	TRBJ2-2	-	CAISEERATGELFF	TGTGCCATCAGTGAGGAAAGAGCCACCGGGGAGCTGTTTTTT
TRBV7-9	-	TRBJ1-5	few	CASSLAGGNQPQHF	TGTGCCAGCAGCTTAGCCGGGGGTAATCAGCCCCAGCATTTT
TRBV5-6	-	TRBJ2-7	once	CASSLDQGGYEQYF	TGTGCCAGCAGCTTGGATCAGGGTGGGTACGAGCAGTACTTC
TRBV14	TRBD2	TRBJ2-3	-	CASSQVPGGAQYF	TGTGCCAGCAGCCAAGTGCCGGGAGGAGCGCAGTATTTT
TRBV29-1	TRBD2	TRBJ2-7	-	CSVERGTSGIYEQYF	TGCAGCGTTGAAAGGGGGACTAGCGGGATCTACGAGCAGTACTTC
TRBV9	TRBD1	TRBJ2-5	-	CASSVLGTVQETQYF	TGTGCCAGCAGCGTCCTAGGGACAGTACAAGAGACCCAGTACTTC
TRBV18	-	TRBJ2-2	few	CASSPPPTGKPGELFF	TGTGCCAGCTCACCACCCCCCACAGGGAAACCCGGGGAGCTGTTTTTT
TRBV2	TRBD2	TRBJ2-1	-	CASRGLAEHYNEQFF	TGTGCCAGCAGAGGACTAGCGGAGCACTACAATGAGCAGTTCTTC
TRBV7-2	TRBD2	TRBJ2-2	few	CASSLVSGGTGELFF	TGTGCCAGCAGCTTAGTTAGCGGGGGGACCGGGGAGCTGTTTTTT
TRBV29-1	-	TRBJ2-7	-	CSVGGTGALYEQYF	TGCAGCGTGGGGGGGACGGGGGCACTCTACGAGCAGTACTTC
TRBV11-2	TRBD2	TRBJ2-7	-	CASSLVPPGLAGYEQYF	TGTGCCAGCAGCTTAGTCCCTCCGGGACTAGCGGGGTACGAGCAGTACTTC
TRBV27	TRBD2	TRBJ2-7	-	CASGSGIVYEQYF	TGTGCCAGCGGTAGCGGGATAGTCTACGAGCAGTACTTC